These T cell receptor beta chains were read from a single sample in a study of early T cells in non-severe SARS-CoV-2 infection. A single record per CDR3 protein comes from TCRdb applying MiXCR to the 5' RACE reads. The data hold nearly 90,000 distinct CDR3 sequences, with around 14% observed a single time. The sequencing sample was made of whole blood. These receptors were taken from an adult who was a healthcare worker with PCR-confirmed SARS-CoV-2 infection or an uninfected control (not recorded which). The CDR3 runs from the conserved cysteine through the conserved F or W. Each record gives: J gene, clone size, D gene, V gene, CDR3 DNA, CDR3 protein. A D gene is named only where the DNA matches it firmly. Only some rows state a clone size, as once, few, many or a class for expanded clones.

TRBJ2-1,NA,TRBD2,TRBV6-1,TGTGCCAGCATACTCGTCCTAGCGGGGCACAATGAGCAGTTCTTC,CASILVLAGHNEQFF
TRBJ2-5,few,NA,TRBV7-7,TGTGCCAGCAGCTTCCAAACTCAAGAGACCCAGTACTTC,CASSFQTQETQYF
TRBJ2-3,few,NA,TRBV29-1,TGCAGCGTTGAAGTGGGGCGGGCTACAGATACGCAGTATTTT,CSVEVGRATDTQYF
TRBJ2-1,NA,NA,TRBV5-1,TGCGCCAGCAGCTTTCAACAGGGCTCCTACAATGAGCAGTTCTTC,CASSFQQGSYNEQFF
TRBJ1-5,few,TRBD1,TRBV7-8,TGTGCCAGCAGCTTAGGGACAGGCGCTAATCAGCCCCAGCATTTT,CASSLGTGANQPQHF
TRBJ2-7,NA,NA,TRBV25-1,TGTGCCAGCAGTCCCGGGACGGTGGCCTACGAGCAGTACTTC,CASSPGTVAYEQYF
TRBJ1-2,NA,TRBD1,TRBV7-9,TGTGCCAGCAGCTACGGACAGGGGGTCGGGTATGGCTACACCTTC,CASSYGQGVGYGYTF
TRBJ2-1,NA,NA,TRBV7-9,TGTGCCAGCAGCTTGCTCGACGGGCCACCCAGAAATGAGCAGTTCTTC,CASSLLDGPPRNEQFF
TRBJ1-2,few,NA,TRBV5-1,TGCGCCAGCAGCTGGACGCTCGGGACTAGCGGGAGACTGGACTATGGCTACACCTTC,CASSWTLGTSGRLDYGYTF
TRBJ1-5,NA,NA,TRBV6-1,TGTGCCAGCAGTGTGGGGGCCAGGCAGCCCCAGCATTTT,CASSVGARQPQHF
TRBJ1-5,few,TRBD1,TRBV19,TGTGCCAGTAGCTCTCAGGGGGGCCGCAATCAGCCCCAGCATTTT,CASSSQGGRNQPQHF
TRBJ2-1,many,NA,TRBV6-2/TRBV6-3,TGTGCCAGCAGTCCGCTACCCAATGAGCAGTTCTTC,CASSPLPNEQFF
TRBJ1-1,many,NA,TRBV7-6,TGTGCCAGCAGCCAGACAGGGAACACTGAAGCTTTCTTT,CASSQTGNTEAFF
TRBJ2-7,NA,TRBD2,TRBV14,TGTGCCAGCAGCCAAGATCTAGCGGAAGCGGACGAGCAGTACTTC,CASSQDLAEADEQYF
TRBJ2-2,many,TRBD1,TRBV6-5,TGTGCCAGCAGTCCCGGGACAGGGACCGGGGAGCTGTTTTTT,CASSPGTGTGELFF
TRBJ2-7,many,TRBD1,TRBV12-3/TRBV12-4,TGTGCCAGCAGCGACAGGGGGCTCTCCTACGAGCAGTACTTC,CASSDRGLSYEQYF
TRBJ2-3,few,NA,TRBV6-4,TGTGCCAGCAGTGAAGGGGGTACGCAGTATTTT,CASSEGGTQYF
TRBJ2-5,NA,TRBD2,TRBV29-1,TGCAGCACGTGGGGAGGGGATAAGACCCAGTACTTC,CSTWGGDKTQYF
TRBJ2-7,many,NA,TRBV28,TGTGCCAGCTCCGCTTCGGGACGGCAGTACTACGAGCAGTACTTC,CASSASGRQYYEQYF
TRBJ1-1,many,NA,TRBV27,TGTGCCAGCGTGGTGGGGGGCACTGAAGCTTTCTTT,CASVVGGTEAFF
TRBJ2-3,NA,TRBD1,TRBV12-3/TRBV12-4,TGTGCCAGCAGTCTCCAGGGGGCGGAAGATACGCAGTATTTT,CASSLQGAEDTQYF
TRBJ2-4,few,NA,TRBV29-1,TGCAGCGTTGAAATATCGGGAGATCTATACTTC,CSVEISGDLYF
TRBJ2-3,many,NA,TRBV6-5,TGTGCCAGCGGGGCACAGGCAGATACGCAGTATTTT,CASGAQADTQYF
TRBJ2-3,few,TRBD2,TRBV29-1,TGCAGCGTTGGCGCCGCGGGAGCAGATACGCAGTATTTT,CSVGAAGADTQYF
TRBJ2-1,NA,NA,TRBV4-1,TGCGCCAGCAGCCAAACTCGGACTTCCCTTCCTTACAATGAGCAGTTCTTC,CASSQTRTSLPYNEQFF
TRBJ1-4,few,NA,TRBV4-2,TGTGCCAGCAGCCAAACAGATGGGGAGGAAAAACTGTTTTTT,CASSQTDGEEKLFF
TRBJ2-1,NA,NA,TRBV20-1,TGCAGTGTTACAGGGATTTTCAATGAGCAGTTCTTC,CSVTGIFNEQFF
TRBJ1-2,NA,NA,TRBV29-1,TGCAGCGTTGGGGGCGGCTACACCTTC,CSVGGGYTF
TRBJ1-1,NA,NA,TRBV29-1,TGCAGCGTTGAAGAAGAAGGAACTGAAGCTTTCTTT,CSVEEEGTEAFF
TRBJ2-7,few,NA,TRBV3-1,TGTGCCAGCAGCCAAGCAGGGAGCTCCTACGAGCAGTACTTC,CASSQAGSSYEQYF
TRBJ2-7,NA,NA,TRBV27,TGTGCCAGCAGTACCGCGTTGGGCGAGCAGTACTTC,CASSTALGEQYF
TRBJ2-1,few,NA,TRBV18,TGTGCCAGCTCACCGGGACGCCTCCGCTATGAGCAGTTCTTC,CASSPGRLRYEQFF
TRBJ1-3,many,NA,TRBV5-6,TGTGCCAGCACGGATTCCGGAAACACCATATATTTT,CASTDSGNTIYF
TRBJ1-5,few,TRBD1,TRBV5-5,TGTGCCAGCAGCTTGGATCCCAGGGGGCAAGGTCAGCCCCAGCATTTT,CASSLDPRGQGQPQHF
TRBJ2-7,NA,TRBD2,TRBV13,TGTGCCAGCAGCTTAACACCTAGCGGGTCCGACGAGCAGTACTTC,CASSLTPSGSDEQYF
TRBJ1-1,many,TRBD1,TRBV28,TGTGCCAGCCCCCCTTACGGGACAGGGTTTATAGGAAGGGAAGCTTTCTTT,CASPPYGTGFIGREAFF
TRBJ2-7,NA,NA,TRBV6-5,TGTGCCAGCAGTTACTCCGGTCGGCTAGCCTACGAGCAGTACTTC,CASSYSGRLAYEQYF
TRBJ2-7,many,TRBD2,TRBV20-1,TGCAGTGCTACTATAGGGAAGCGGGAGACGGGCGAGCAGTACTTC,CSATIGKRETGEQYF
TRBJ2-6,NA,NA,TRBV5-1,TGCGCCAGCAGCTTGCAGGAACTGGGGGCCAACGTCCTGACTTTC,CASSLQELGANVLTF
TRBJ1-1,NA,NA,TRBV12-3/TRBV12-4,TGTGCCAGCAGTTTACAAGACACAGGGCTCACTGAAGCTTTCTTT,CASSLQDTGLTEAFF
TRBJ1-1,few,TRBD1,TRBV29-1,TGCAGCACAGAGACAGGGGTGAAAACTGAAGCTTTCTTT,CSTETGVKTEAFF
TRBJ2-2,many,TRBD2,TRBV20-1,TGCAGTGCTTTCCCCGGGAGCGGGAGTGGGACCGGGGAGCTGTTTTTT,CSAFPGSGSGTGELFF
TRBJ2-2,many,NA,TRBV5-6,TGTGCCAGCAGCTCCGGGACAATCCCAACCGGGGAGCTGTTTTTT,CASSSGTIPTGELFF
TRBJ1-4,NA,NA,TRBV7-9,TGTGCCAGCAGCTCTGGGAGTTTTGAAAAACTGTTTTTT,CASSSGSFEKLFF
TRBJ1-5,few,NA,TRBV11-2,TGTGCCAGCAGCTTAGGGGGGAGCAATCAGCCCCAGCATTTT,CASSLGGSNQPQHF
TRBJ1-1,many,NA,TRBV30,TGTGCCTGGAGTCCATACACTGAAGCTTTCTTT,CAWSPYTEAFF
TRBJ1-5,NA,NA,TRBV30,TGTGCCTGGAGTGTACTGGAGGAAAATCAGCCCCAGCATTTT,CAWSVLEENQPQHF
TRBJ2-1,NA,NA,TRBV7-2,TGTGCCAGCAGCCCTCAGGCGGATAGCTCCTACAATGAGCAGTTCTTC,CASSPQADSSYNEQFF
TRBJ2-3,few,NA,TRBV5-1,TGCGCCAGCAGCTTGGGGCGACAGACAGATACGCAGTATTTT,CASSLGRQTDTQYF
TRBJ2-1,few,NA,TRBV20-1,TGCAGTGCCTCTTGGGTAAGGCCGAGCTCCTACAATGAGCAGTTCTTC,CSASWVRPSSYNEQFF
TRBJ2-1,NA,NA,TRBV12-3/TRBV12-4,TGTGCCAGCAGGCCCAGGGGGGGAGGCGATGAGCAGTTCTTC,CASRPRGGGDEQFF
TRBJ2-1,few,NA,TRBV18,TGTGCCAGCTCACCACCGGGTTACAATGAGCAGTTCTTC,CASSPPGYNEQFF
TRBJ2-1,many,TRBD2,TRBV6-5,TGTGCCAGCAGCCTAGCGGGAGACAATGAGCAGTTCTTC,CASSLAGDNEQFF
TRBJ2-1,NA,TRBD2,TRBV5-1,TGCGCCAGCAGCTCCTCCGGGACTAGCCGCGGTGAGCAGTTCTTC,CASSSSGTSRGEQFF
TRBJ2-1,NA,TRBD1,TRBV29-1,TGCAGCGCCGGAGGACAGGGAAGATCTTACAATGAGCAGTTCTTC,CSAGGQGRSYNEQFF
TRBJ2-6,many,TRBD2,TRBV7-2,TGTGCCAGCAGCGACACGGGACTAGCGGCTGGGGCCAACGTCCTGACTTTC,CASSDTGLAAGANVLTF
TRBJ2-2,many,NA,TRBV12-3/TRBV12-4,TGTGCCAGCAGTTTATATGGAGCCGGGGAGCTGTTTTTT,CASSLYGAGELFF
TRBJ1-1,NA,NA,TRBV5-1,TGCGCCAGCAGCTTGGCCGGTAACGAAGCTTTCTTT,CASSLAGNEAFF
TRBJ2-2,NA,NA,TRBV5-1,TGCGCCAGCACCAATCTCTATATCCCCGGGGAGCTGTTTTTT,CASTNLYIPGELFF